The 10 T cell receptor beta chains below come from one sample, sequenced in a study of regulatory T cells in long-lasting Graves disease. To make TCR beta libraries, researchers used iRepertoire HTBI primers and Arm-PCR of CDR3 regions. TCRdb redid the calling of the multiplex PCR reads with MiXCR, one entry per CDR3 protein. The table records about 420,000 distinct CDR3 sequences, 20% to 30% of them present only once. Time point described: persistent/refractory GD, antithyroid drugs over 5 years with positive TRAb. PBMC-extracted RNA yielded the TCR library. Sequencing used peripheral blood mononuclear cells (PBMCs), obtained when the disease was refractory, from a patient treated with antithyroid drugs. Every receptor here comes from a female donor with Graves disease.

This clonotype came up a few times. The rearrangement uses TRBV20-1 and TRBJ2-7; 7 nucleotides line up with TRBD1. Looked up from germline, CDR1 is DFQATT and CDR2 is SNEGSKA (reference sequence). The CDR3 covers 14 residues. V lost 3 bases to trimming and J lost 0 bases; unmatched junction nucleotides: 5. For the CDR3, the DNA is TGCAGTGCTAGTATGGGACAGATCTCCTACGAGCAGTACTTC. Encoded protein: CSASMGQISYEQYF.

This clonotype was seen many times. The CDR3 sequence: CASSDLRGQSNEKLFF. CDR3 bases: TGTGCCAGCAGTGATTTGAGGGGACAGAGTAATGAAAAACTGTTTTTT. V and J are TRBV12-3 or TRBV12-4 and TRBJ1-4, with TRBD1 matching 7 bases. The CDR3 consists of 16 residues. Losses at the gene ends were 5 bases for V and 4 bases for J; bases not matched to a gene: 10.

This clonotype was seen at least ten times. This sequence joins TRBV25-1 and TRBJ1-5; tentative D call: TRBD1 (5 bases). The CDR3 loop spans 14 amino acids. Germline CDR1 is MGHDK and CDR2 is SYGVNS. The V end lost 4 bases, the J end lost 2 bases, and 9 bases lay between the germline ends. CDR3 loop: CASSGSRGNQPQHF. CDR3 bases: TGTGCCAGCAGTGGTAGCAGGGGCAATCAGCCCCAGCATTTT.

This clonotype was detected ten times or more. The chain has TRBV28 and TRBJ2-7; 13 bases line up with TRBD2. The CDR3 has 15 residues. Germline CDR1 reads MDHEN; CDR2 reads SYDVKM. J was trimmed by 5 bases and V by 6 bases; bases with no gene match: 7. The chain's CDR3 is CASSDSGLAGDEQYF. Written as DNA, the CDR3 is TGTGCCAGCAGCGACAGCGGACTAGCGGGAGACGAGCAGTACTTC.

Only a few counts were recorded for this clonotype. This chain joins TRBV20-1 and TRBJ2-1; the match to TRBD2 covers 7 bases. This CDR3 comprises 16 residues. The V segment lost 2 bases and the J segment 0 bases; nucleotides outside the gene matches: 7. The V gene's germline CDR1 is DFQATT and CDR2 SNEGSKA (reference sequence). The CDR3 spells CSARLAGVGSYNEQFF. The CDR3 DNA reads TGCAGTGCTAGATTGGCGGGAGTAGGCTCCTACAATGAGCAGTTCTTC.

In this sample, this clonotype turned up a few times. The CDR3 nucleotides are TGTGCCAGCAGTTCCCCCCGGGGCAACACTGAAGCTTTCTTT. Protein: CASSSPRGNTEAFF. The chain joins TRBV6-2 or TRBV6-3 to TRBJ1-1, with D tentatively TRBD1 (5 bases). V dropped 4 bases and J dropped 2 bases, with 11 bases sitting between them. The CDR3 is made up of 14 amino acids. Per the germline V gene, CDR1 is MNHEY and CDR2 is SVGEGT.

This clonotype was seen only a few times. V is TRBV20-1 and J is TRBJ2-7; 11 positions agree with TRBD2. Germline V gene sequence: CDR1 DFQATT, CDR2 SNEGSKA (reference sequence). The CDR3 spans 14 residues. Germline trimming cut 4 bases from V and 3 bases from J; bases unmatched to any gene: 5. CDR3 region: CSATRLAGNYEQYF. The CDR3 bases are TGCAGTGCTACTCGACTAGCGGGAAACTACGAGCAGTACTTC.

This clonotype was detected a few times. CDR3 amino acids: CASSSLVISTGPEPEAFF. The DNA of the CDR3 is TGTGCCAGCAGCTCCCTAGTAATATCGACGGGACCTGAGCCTGAAGCTTTCTTT. J is TRBJ1-1 and V is TRBV7-2; D is perhaps TRBD1 (5 bases). CDR1 and CDR2 (germline): SGHTA, FQGNSA. V dropped 4 bases and J dropped 6 bases, with 27 bases sitting between them. The CDR3 sequence is 18 residues long.

Note on this clonotype: The junction shows a germline mismatch at one end, possibly a read error. The chain combines TRBV7-7 with TRBJ2-5; D gene uncertain. This CDR3 has 9 residues. CDR1 SSHAT and CDR2 FNYEAQ come from the germline V gene (reference sequence). The CDR3 DNA follows: TGTGCTAGCAGTCCGAACCTCCTCTTC. Amino acid sequence: CASSPNLLF.

The chain employs TRBV20-1 and TRBJ1-5; possibly TRBD1 for D (5 bases). The CDR3 is 14 residues long. Germline CDR1 and CDR2: DFQATT and SNEGSKA (reference sequence). Trimming cost V 0 bases and J 5 bases, with 11 bases left between them. Written as DNA, the CDR3 is TGCAGTGCTAGAGACGTCCAGGGACATCAGCCCCAGCATTTT. Amino acid sequence: CSARDVQGHQPQHF.